These 10 T cell receptor beta chains were all obtained from the same sample, sequenced in a study of T cells in Graves' hyperthyroidism and ophthalmopathy. Amplification targeted TCR beta CDR3 regions from RNA transcripts. The HTBI primer set was used in a first-round RT-PCR of the TCR CDR3. MiXCR was run by TCRdb on the multiplex PCR reads, yielding one entry per CDR3 protein. The sample carries roughly 510,000 distinct CDR3 sequences, 46% recorded once. Sequenced input: peripheral blood or thyroid tissue (not recorded which). These receptors all stem from an adult woman with Graves' disease, either hyperthyroidism or ophthalmopathy (not recorded which).

This clonotype appeared many times. The chain joins TRBV29-1 to TRBJ1-2, with 7 bases that match TRBD1. The CDR3 runs to 14 residues. Germline CDR1 reads SQVTM; CDR2 reads ANQGSEA. V lost 2 bases to trimming and J lost 2 bases; unmatched junction nucleotides: 5. DNA for the CDR3: TGCAGCGTTGAACGGACAGGCCGCAACTATGGCTACACCTTC. The encoded protein is CSVERTGRNYGYTF.

The chain couples TRBV19 to TRBJ2-2; D is perhaps TRBD1 or TRBD2 (5 bases each). Trimming stripped 9 bases from V and 0 bases from J, with 17 bases between. Germline values: CDR1 LNHDA, CDR2 SQIVND (reference sequence). The CDR3 contains 16 residues. The CDR3 loop reads CASQVAGTTNTGELFF. CDR3 in DNA: TGTGCCAGCCAGGTAGCCGGGACGACGAACACCGGGGAGCTGTTTTTT.

This rearrangement joins TRBV12-3 or TRBV12-4 to TRBJ2-6, with 7 bases identical to TRBD1. CDR3 length: 15 residues. With V trimmed by 5 bases and J by 4 bases, 5 bases remained unmatched. The CDR3 region is CASSLDRVGANVLTF. DNA for the CDR3: TGTGCCAGCAGTCTAGACAGGGTAGGGGCCAACGTCCTGACTTTC.

This chain links TRBV5-1 with TRBJ2-2; 7 bases are shared with TRBD2. V trimming: 4 bases; J trimming: 2 bases; junction bases outside the gene matches: 11. CDR1 is SGHRS, CDR2 YFSETQ, per germline. The CDR3 is made up of 17 amino acids. The CDR3, as DNA: TGCGCCAGCAGCGCCCCGAGGCTAGCGGATAACACCGGGGAGCTGTTTTTT. As protein: CASSAPRLADNTGELFF.

This clonotype has a handful of counts. The V call is TRBV5-1, the J call TRBJ1-2; 8 nucleotides align to TRBD1. The CDR3 contains 14 residues. CDR1 is SGHRS and CDR2 is YFSETQ in the germline V gene. Losses at the gene ends were 6 bases for V and 3 bases for J; bases not matched to a gene: 7. Here the CDR3 reads CASMRDRSDYGYTF. CDR3 in DNA: TGCGCCAGCATGAGGGACAGGTCGGACTATGGCTACACCTTC. Using reference TRBV5-1 and TRBJ1-2 for the parts outside the CDR3, the full variable domain is KAGVTQTPRYLIKTRGQQVTLSCSPISGHRSVSWYQQTPGQGLQFLFEYFSETQRNKGNFPGRFSGRQFSNSRSEMNVSTLELGDSALYLCASMRDRSDYGYTFGSGTRLTVV.

The chain combines TRBV19 with TRBJ1-1; no clear D. The V gene's germline CDR1 is LNHDA and CDR2 SQIVND (reference sequence). With 3 bases removed from V and 3 bases from J, the gap between germline ends came to 8 bases. This CDR3 is built from 13 residues. Here the CDR3 DNA reads TGTGCCAGTAGTATCCGAGGGTACACTGAAGCTTTCTTT. Translating it yields CASSIRGYTEAFF.

Of note for this clonotype: A much larger clone is a single base away; this may be a read error. The chain recombines TRBV19 with TRBJ2-2; D is uncertain. The CDR3 contains 15 residues. Per germline, CDR1 LNHDA and CDR2 SQIVND (reference sequence). V was cut by 2 bases and J by 0 bases, with 7 bases left in between. The CDR3 region has the DNA TGTGCCAGTAGTATATATGGCACGAACACCGGGGAGCTGTTTTTT. Translated, it gives CASSIYGTNTGELFF.

The rearrangement joins TRBV19 to TRBJ2-6, with TRBD1 matching over 11 bases. The CDR3 length is 17 residues. Germline CDR1 reads LNHDA; CDR2 reads SQIVND (reference sequence). The trim removed 6 bases at V and 2 bases at J, leaving 6 bases unmatched. In DNA, the CDR3 is TGTGCCAGTAGCCCTGGACAGGGGGCGCCTGGGGCCAACGTCCTGACTTTC. Amino acids: CASSPGQGAPGANVLTF.

In this sample, this clonotype turned up many times. The rearrangement joins TRBV7-9 to TRBJ1-5; 7 nucleotides align to TRBD1. The CDR3 runs 16 residues. Germline values: CDR1 SEHNR, CDR2 FQNEAQ (reference sequence). J lost 4 bases, V lost 2 bases, and 8 bases had no gene match. The CDR3: CASSLWSGTENQPQHF. As DNA, the CDR3 is TGTGCCAGCAGCTTATGGTCCGGGACAGAAAATCAGCCCCAGCATTTT. The whole variable domain, filled in from reference TRBV7-9 and TRBJ1-5, reads DTGVSQNPRHKITKRGQNVTFRCDPISEHNRLYWYRQTLGQGPEFLTYFQNEAQLEKSRLLSDRFSAERPKGSFSTLEIQRTEQGDSAMYLCASSLWSGTENQPQHFGDGTRLSIL.

The chain uses TRBV25-1 and TRBJ1-5, with 7 bases aligning to TRBD1. This CDR3 has 14 residues. The germline CDR1 and CDR2 sequences are MGHDK and SYGVNS. Germline trimming cut 8 bases from V and 5 bases from J; bases unmatched to any gene: 9. CDR3 DNA sequence: TGTGCCAGCTTGGAGGGACAGCCCCATCAGCCCCAGCATTTT. It encodes CASLEGQPHQPQHF.